The entry that follows covers one TCR beta chain sequence. Its antigen is not identified. Trimming took 6 bases from V and 7 from J, leaving 9 bases between them. The CDR3 extends over 12 amino acids. CDR1 and CDR2 from the germline V gene are MNHEY and SMNVEV (reference sequence). This entry belongs to a study of T cell responses to AZD1222 COVID-19 vaccine. Findings of the study overall: Clonal diversity was possibly underestimated; the donors were predominantly white British and more often female. The number of AZD1222 recipients seropositive at baseline was only five to seven. Targets within unmutated variant regions were reportedly found for nearly half of spike-specific TCRs.

TCRdb's table, derived via immunoSEQ multiplex PCR, lists solely in-frame clones and lacks some. The sample consists of 53,000 or so clones, about 86% of them appearing once. Second-dose recipients at about 4 or about 12 weeks were treated as one pooled group. This sequence originates from an adult who received the AZD1222 COVID-19 vaccine. The rearrangement uses TRBV27 and TRBJ1-4; unclear D gene. The material was peripheral blood, obtained 28 days after the second AZD1222 dose. The CDR3 reads CASSLKGEKLFF. CDR3 bases: TGTGCCAGCAGCCTGAAAGGTGAAAAACTGTTTTTT.